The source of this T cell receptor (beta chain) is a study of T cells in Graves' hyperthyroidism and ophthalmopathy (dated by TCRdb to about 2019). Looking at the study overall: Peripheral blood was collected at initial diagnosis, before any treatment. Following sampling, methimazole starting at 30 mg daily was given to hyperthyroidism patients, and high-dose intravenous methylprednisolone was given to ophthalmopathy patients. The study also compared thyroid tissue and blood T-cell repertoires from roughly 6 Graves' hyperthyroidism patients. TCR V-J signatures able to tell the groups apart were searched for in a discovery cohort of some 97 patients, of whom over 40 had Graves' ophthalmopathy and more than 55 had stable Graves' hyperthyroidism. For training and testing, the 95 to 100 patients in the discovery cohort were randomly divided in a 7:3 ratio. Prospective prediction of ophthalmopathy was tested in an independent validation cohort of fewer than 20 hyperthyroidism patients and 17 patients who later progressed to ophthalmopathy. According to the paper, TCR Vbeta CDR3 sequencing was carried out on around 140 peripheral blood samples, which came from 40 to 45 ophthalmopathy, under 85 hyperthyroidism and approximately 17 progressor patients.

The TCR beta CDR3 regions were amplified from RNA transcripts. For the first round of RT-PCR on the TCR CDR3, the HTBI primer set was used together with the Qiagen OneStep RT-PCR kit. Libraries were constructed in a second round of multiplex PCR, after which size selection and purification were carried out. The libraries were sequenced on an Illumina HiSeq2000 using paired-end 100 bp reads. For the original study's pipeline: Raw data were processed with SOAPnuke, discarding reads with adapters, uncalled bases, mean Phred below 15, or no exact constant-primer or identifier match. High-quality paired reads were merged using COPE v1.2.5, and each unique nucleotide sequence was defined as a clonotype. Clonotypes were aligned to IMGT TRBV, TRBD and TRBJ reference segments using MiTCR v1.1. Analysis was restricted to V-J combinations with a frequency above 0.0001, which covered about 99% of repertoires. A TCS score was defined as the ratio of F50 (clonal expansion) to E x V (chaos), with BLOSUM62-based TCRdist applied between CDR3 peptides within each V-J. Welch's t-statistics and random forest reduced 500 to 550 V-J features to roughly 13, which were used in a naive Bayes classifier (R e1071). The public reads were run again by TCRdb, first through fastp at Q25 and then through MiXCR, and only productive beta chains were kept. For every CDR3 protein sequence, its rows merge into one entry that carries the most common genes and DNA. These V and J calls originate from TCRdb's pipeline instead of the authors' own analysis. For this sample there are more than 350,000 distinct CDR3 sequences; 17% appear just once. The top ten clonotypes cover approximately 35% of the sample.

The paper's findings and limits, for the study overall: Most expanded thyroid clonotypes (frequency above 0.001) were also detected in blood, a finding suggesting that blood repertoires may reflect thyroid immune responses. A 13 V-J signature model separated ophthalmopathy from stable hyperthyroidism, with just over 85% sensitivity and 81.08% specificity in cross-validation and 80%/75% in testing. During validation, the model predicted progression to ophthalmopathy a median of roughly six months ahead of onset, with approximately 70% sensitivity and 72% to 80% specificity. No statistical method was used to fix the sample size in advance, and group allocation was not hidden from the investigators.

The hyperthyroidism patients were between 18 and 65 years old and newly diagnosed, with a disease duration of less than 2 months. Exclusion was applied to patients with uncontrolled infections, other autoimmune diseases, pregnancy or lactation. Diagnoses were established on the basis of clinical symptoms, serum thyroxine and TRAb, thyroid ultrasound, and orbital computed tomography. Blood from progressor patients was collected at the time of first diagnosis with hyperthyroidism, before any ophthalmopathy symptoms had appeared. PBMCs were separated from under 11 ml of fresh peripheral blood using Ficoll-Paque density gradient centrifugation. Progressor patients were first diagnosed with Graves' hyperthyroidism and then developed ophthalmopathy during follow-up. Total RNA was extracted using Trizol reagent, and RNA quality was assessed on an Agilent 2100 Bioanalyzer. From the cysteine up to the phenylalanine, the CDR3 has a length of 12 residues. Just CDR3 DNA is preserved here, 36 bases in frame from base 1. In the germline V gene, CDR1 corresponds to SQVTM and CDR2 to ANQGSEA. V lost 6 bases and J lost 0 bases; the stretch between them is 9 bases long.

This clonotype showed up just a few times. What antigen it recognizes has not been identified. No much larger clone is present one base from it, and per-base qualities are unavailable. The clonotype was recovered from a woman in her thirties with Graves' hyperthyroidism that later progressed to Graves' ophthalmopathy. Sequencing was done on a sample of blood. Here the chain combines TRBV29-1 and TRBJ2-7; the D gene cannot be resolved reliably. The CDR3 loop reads CSVAESSYEQYF. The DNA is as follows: TGCAGCGTCGCTGAGAGCTCCTACGAGCAGTACTTC.